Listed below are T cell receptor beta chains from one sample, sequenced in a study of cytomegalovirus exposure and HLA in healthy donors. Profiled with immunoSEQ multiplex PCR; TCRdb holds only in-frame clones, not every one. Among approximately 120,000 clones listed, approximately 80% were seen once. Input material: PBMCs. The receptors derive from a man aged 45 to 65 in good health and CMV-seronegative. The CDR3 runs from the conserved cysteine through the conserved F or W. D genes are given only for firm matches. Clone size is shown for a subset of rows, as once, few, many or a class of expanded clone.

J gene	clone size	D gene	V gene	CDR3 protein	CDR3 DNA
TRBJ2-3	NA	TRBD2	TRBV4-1	CASSRSTSGSQTDTQYF	TGCGCCAGCAGCCGGTCGACTAGCGGGAGTCAGACAGATACGCAGTATTTT
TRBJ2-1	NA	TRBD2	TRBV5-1	CASSLSTSGRTDEQFF	TGCGCCAGCAGCCTGTCGACTAGCGGGAGAACCGATGAGCAGTTCTTC
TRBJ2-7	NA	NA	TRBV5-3	CARSDTGGYYEQYF	TGTGCCAGAAGCGATACAGGTGGCTACTACGAGCAGTACTTC
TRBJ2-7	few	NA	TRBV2	CASRGLGYSYEQYF	TGTGCCAGCAGGGGACTGGGGTACTCCTACGAGCAGTACTTC
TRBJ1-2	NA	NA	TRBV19	CASSRSDGGVYGYTF	TGTGCCAGTAGTCGTTCGGACGGAGGAGTCTATGGCTACACCTTC
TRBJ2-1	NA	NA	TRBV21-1	CASSKKKGLAENEQFF	TGTGCCAGCAGCAAAAAAAAGGGACTAGCGGAAAATGAGCAGTTCTTC
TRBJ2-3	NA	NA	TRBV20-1	CSAGTPDTQYF	TGCAGTGCCGGGACTCCTGATACGCAGTATTTT
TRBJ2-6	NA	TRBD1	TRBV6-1	CASSLQGAGANVLTF	TGTGCCAGCAGTTTACAGGGGGCTGGGGCCAACGTCCTGACTTTC
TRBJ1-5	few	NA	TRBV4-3	CASSQVGVNQPQHF	TGCGCCAGCAGCCAAGTAGGGGTCAATCAGCCCCAGCATTTT
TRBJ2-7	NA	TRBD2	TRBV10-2	CASSQTSGSSYEQYF	TGCGCCAGCAGCCAGACTAGCGGGAGTTCCTACGAGCAGTACTTC
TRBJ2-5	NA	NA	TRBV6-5	CASSPGGVVEETQYF	TGTGCCAGCAGTCCTGGCGGGGTAGTCGAGGAGACCCAGTACTTC
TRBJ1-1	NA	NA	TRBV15	CATSINAEAFF	TGTGCCACCAGCATTAATGCTGAAGCTTTCTTT
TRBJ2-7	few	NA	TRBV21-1	CASSKVPGQGIRSSYEQYF	TGTGCCAGCAGCAAAGTACCGGGACAGGGTATAAGGAGCTCCTACGAGCAGTACTTC
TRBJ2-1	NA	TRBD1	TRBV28	CASRPGQGSNEQFF	TGTGCCAGCAGGCCGGGACAGGGTTCCAATGAGCAGTTCTTC
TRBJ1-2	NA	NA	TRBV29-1	CSVEDRASSGYTF	TGCAGCGTTGAAGACAGGGCTTCTAGTGGCTACACCTTC
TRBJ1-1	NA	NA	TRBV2	CASSERGYNEAFF	TGTGCCAGCAGTGAACGAGGGTACAATGAAGCTTTCTTT
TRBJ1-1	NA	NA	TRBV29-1	CSGGSMNTEAFF	TGCAGCGGAGGGTCCATGAACACTGAAGCTTTCTTT
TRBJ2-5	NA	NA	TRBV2	CASSEAKETQYF	TGTGCCAGCAGTGAAGCCAAAGAGACCCAGTACTTC
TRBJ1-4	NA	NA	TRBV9	CASSVSQGDYEKLFF	TGTGCCAGCAGCGTATCACAGGGAGATTATGAAAAACTGTTTTTT
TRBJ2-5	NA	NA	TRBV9	CASSVGQGRQETQYF	TGTGCCAGCAGCGTCGGGCAGGGAAGACAAGAGACCCAGTACTTC
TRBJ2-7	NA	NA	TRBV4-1	CASSQAGVVNEQYF	TGCGCCAGCAGCCAAGCCGGGGTAGTAAACGAGCAGTACTTC
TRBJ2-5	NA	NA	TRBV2	CASSEGVSGAQYF	TGTGCCAGCAGTGAAGGGGTCTCCGGGGCCCAGTACTTC
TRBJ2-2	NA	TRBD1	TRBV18	CASSRGGQEDTGELFF	TGTGCCAGCTCACGCGGTGGACAGGAGGACACCGGGGAGCTGTTTTTT
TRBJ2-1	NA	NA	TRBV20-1	CSAPAGDEQFF	TGCAGTGCCCCCGCAGGGGATGAGCAGTTCTTC
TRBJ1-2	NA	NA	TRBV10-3	CAISETAINNYGYTF	TGTGCCATCAGTGAGACAGCAATAAATAACTATGGCTACACCTTC
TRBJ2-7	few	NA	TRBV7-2	CASSFTGSAYEQYF	TGTGCCAGCAGCTTTACAGGGTCGGCCTACGAGCAGTACTTC
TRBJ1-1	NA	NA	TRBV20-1	CSVARSTEAFF	TGCAGCGTCGCCCGGAGCACTGAAGCTTTCTTT
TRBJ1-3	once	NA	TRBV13	CASSLTSQGWTGNTIYF	TGTGCCAGCAGCTTAACTTCCCAGGGGTGGACTGGAAACACCATATATTTT
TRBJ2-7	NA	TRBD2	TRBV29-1	CSARSSGPYEQYF	TGCAGCGCTCGGTCTAGCGGACCCTACGAGCAGTACTTC
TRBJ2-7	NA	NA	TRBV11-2	CASSLDGSSYEQYF	TGTGCCAGCAGCTTAGACGGGAGCTCCTACGAGCAGTACTTC
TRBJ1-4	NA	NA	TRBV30	CAWRSVRDEKLFF	TGTGCCTGGAGGTCAGTACGGGATGAAAAACTGTTTTTT
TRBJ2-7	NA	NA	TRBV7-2	CASSLARERYEQYF	TGTGCCAGCAGCTTGGCGAGGGAGAGGTACGAGCAGTACTTC
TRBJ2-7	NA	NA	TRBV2	CASSVEDEQYF	TGTGCCAGCAGTGTCGAGGACGAGCAGTACTTC
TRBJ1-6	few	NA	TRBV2	CASSGVSGHNSPLHF	TGTGCCAGCAGTGGGGTGTCAGGGCACAATTCACCCCTCCACTTT
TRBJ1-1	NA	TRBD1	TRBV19	CASKATGTGNTEAFF	TGTGCCAGTAAGGCCACCGGGACAGGTAACACTGAAGCTTTCTTT